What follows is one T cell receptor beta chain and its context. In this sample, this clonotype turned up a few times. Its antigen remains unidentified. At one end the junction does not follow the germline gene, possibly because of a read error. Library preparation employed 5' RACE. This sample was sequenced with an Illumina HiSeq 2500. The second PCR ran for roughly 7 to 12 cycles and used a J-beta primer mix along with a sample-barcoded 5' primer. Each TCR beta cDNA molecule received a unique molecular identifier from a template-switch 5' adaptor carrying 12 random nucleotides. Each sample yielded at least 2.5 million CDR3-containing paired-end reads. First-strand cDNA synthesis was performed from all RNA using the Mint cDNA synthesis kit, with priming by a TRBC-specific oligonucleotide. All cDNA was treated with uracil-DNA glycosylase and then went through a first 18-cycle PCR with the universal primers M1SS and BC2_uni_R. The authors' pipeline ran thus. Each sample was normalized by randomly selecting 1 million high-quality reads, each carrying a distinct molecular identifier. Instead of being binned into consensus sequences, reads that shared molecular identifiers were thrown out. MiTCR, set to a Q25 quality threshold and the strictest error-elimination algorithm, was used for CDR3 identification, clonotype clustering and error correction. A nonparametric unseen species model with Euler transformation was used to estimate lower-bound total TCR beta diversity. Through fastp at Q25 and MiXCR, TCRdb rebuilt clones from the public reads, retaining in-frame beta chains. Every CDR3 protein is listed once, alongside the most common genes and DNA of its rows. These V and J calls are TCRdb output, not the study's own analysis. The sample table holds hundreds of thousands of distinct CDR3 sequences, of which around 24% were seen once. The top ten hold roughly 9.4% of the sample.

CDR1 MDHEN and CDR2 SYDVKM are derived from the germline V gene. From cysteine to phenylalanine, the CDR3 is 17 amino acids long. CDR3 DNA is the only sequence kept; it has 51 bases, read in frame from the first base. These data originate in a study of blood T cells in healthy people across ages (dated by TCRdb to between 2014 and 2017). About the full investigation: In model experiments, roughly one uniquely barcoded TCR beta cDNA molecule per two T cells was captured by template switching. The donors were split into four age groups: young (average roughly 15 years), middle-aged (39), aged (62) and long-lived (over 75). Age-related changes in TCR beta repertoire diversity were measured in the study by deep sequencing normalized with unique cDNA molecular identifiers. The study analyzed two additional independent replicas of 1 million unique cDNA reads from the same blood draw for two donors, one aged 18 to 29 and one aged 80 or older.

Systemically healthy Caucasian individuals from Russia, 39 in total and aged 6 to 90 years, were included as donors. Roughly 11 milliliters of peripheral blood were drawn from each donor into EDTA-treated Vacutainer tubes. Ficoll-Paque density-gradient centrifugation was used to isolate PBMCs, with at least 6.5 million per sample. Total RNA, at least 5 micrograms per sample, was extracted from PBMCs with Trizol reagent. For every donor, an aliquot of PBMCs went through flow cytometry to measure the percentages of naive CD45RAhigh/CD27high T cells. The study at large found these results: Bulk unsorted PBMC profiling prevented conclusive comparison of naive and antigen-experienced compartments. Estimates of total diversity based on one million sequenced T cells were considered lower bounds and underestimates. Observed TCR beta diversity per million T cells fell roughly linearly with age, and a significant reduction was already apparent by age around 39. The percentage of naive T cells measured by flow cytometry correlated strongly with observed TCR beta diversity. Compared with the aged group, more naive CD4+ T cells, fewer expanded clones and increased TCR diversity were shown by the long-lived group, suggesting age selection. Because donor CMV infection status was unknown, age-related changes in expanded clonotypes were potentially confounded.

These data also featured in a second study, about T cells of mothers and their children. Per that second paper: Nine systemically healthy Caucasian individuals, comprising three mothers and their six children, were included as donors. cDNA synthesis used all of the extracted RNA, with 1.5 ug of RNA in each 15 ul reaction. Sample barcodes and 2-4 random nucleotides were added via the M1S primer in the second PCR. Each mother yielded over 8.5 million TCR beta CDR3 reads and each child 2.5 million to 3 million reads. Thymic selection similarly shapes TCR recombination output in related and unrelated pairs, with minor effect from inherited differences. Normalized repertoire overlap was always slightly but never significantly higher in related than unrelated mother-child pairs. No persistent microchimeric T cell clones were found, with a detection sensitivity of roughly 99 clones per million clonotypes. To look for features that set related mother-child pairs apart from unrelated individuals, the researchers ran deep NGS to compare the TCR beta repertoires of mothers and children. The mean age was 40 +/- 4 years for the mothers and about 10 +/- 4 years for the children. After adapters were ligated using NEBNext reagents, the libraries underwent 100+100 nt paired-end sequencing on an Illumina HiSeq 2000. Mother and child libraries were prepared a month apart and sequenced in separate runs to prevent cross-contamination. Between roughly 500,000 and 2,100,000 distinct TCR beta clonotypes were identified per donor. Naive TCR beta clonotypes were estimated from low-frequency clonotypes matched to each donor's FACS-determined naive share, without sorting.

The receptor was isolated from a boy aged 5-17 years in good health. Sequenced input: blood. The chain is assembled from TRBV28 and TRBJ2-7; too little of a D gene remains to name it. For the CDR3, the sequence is CASSYAYGYKGSCEQYF. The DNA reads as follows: TGTGCCAGCAGTTATGCGTATGGGTACAAAGGGTCCTGCGAGCAGTACTTC.